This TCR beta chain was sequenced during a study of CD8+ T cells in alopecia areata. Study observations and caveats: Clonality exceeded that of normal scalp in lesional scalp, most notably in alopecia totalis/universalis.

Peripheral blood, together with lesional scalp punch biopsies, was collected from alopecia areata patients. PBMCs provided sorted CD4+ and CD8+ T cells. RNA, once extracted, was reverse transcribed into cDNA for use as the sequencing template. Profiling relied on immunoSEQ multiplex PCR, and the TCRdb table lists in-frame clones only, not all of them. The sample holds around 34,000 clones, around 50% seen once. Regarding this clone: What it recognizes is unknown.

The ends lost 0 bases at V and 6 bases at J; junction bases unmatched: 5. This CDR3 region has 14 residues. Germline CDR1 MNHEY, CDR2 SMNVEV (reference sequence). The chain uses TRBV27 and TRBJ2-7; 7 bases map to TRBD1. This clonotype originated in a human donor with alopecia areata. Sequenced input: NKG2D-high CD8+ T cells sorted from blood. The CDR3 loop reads CASSLSSAGGEQYF. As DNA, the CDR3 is TGTGCCAGCAGTTTATCGTCGGCAGGGGGCGAGCAGTACTTC.